The 30 T cell receptor beta chains presented below share a single source sample, sequenced in a study of T-cell memory formation after mild COVID-19. TCRdb analysed the 5' RACE reads with MiXCR anew, one entry per CDR3 protein. The sample contains about 470,000 distinct CDR3 sequences, 15% to 20% of which appear only once. Sequenced sample: PBMCs or a T cell subset sorted from them (not recorded which). The receptors stem from an adult woman who had mild COVID-19 (a few samples of this study predate the infection). Cell type and time point are not known.

This clonotype was counted at least ten times. Written as DNA, the CDR3 is TGTGCCAGCAGTCAGATTAAGGGACAGGGTAACATTCAGTACTTC. It encodes CASSQIKGQGNIQYF. This chain connects TRBV7-2 to TRBJ2-4; 9 bases map to TRBD1. The CDR3 covers 15 residues. Trimming removed 6 bases from V and 7 bases from J; junction bases left unmatched: 10. CDR1 SGHTA and CDR2 FQGNSA come from the germline V gene.

This clonotype has only a few counts. The rearrangement links TRBV7-6 to TRBJ1-1; TRBD1 might be the D (6 bases). There are 14 residues in the CDR3. With 5 bases removed from V and 5 bases from J, the gap between germline ends came to 15 bases. Germline V gives CDR1 SGHVS, CDR2 FNYEAQ. CDR3 region: CASSPSGGATEAFF. CDR3 DNA sequence: TGTGCCAGCAGCCCATCGGGGGGCGCGACTGAAGCTTTCTTT.

The chain links TRBV13 to TRBJ2-3, with 9 bases matching TRBD2. Germline CDR1 PRHDT, CDR2 FYEKMQ (reference sequence). This CDR3 spans 15 amino acids. V trimming: 5 bases; J trimming: 4 bases; junction bases outside the gene matches: 7. The CDR3 nucleotides are TGTGCCAGCAGCACCGATAGCGGGAGAGCAGATACGCAGTATTTT. Translating it yields CASSTDSGRADTQYF. Filled out from reference TRBV13 and TRBJ2-3, the complete variable domain reads AAGVIQSPRHLIKEKRETATLKCYPIPRHDTVYWYQQGPGQDPQFLISFYEKMQSDKGSIPDRFSAQQFSDYHSELNMSSLELGDSALYFCASSTDSGRADTQYFGPGTRLTVL.

This clonotype was seen a handful of times. The rearrangement links TRBV20-1 to TRBJ2-3, with D unresolved. The CDR3 sequence is 12 residues long. Germline-derived CDR1 and CDR2 are DFQATT and SNEGSKA (reference sequence). The V and J ends lost 6 bases and 3 bases respectively, with 10 bases between them. The CDR3 spells CSAIAYTDTQYF. Written as DNA, the CDR3 is TGCAGTGCCATAGCCTATACAGATACGCAGTATTTT.

This clonotype was counted only a few times. J is TRBJ1-5 and V is TRBV12-3 or TRBV12-4, with TRBD1 as a possible D gene (5 bases). The CDR3 length is 14 residues. Trimming took off 5 bases at V and 3 bases at J, with 11 bases between the two ends. The CDR3 region is CASSPDRVNQPQHF. CDR3 coding DNA: TGTGCCAGCAGTCCAGACAGAGTCAATCAGCCCCAGCATTTT.

This clonotype has only a few counts. The rearrangement uses TRBV6-5 and TRBJ2-1, with D possibly being TRBD1 (5 bases). Germline CDR1 reads MNHEY; CDR2 reads SVGAGI. The V and J ends lost 2 bases and 4 bases respectively, with 9 bases between them. CDR3 size: 14 residues. CDR3 protein: CASSYKDIYNEQFF. CDR3 in DNA: TGTGCCAGCAGTTACAAGGACATTTACAATGAGCAGTTCTTC.

This clonotype was counted between two and nine times. The chain combines TRBV3-1 with TRBJ1-5, with D tentatively TRBD1 (5 bases). The CDR3 sequence is 14 residues long. Germline V lookup: CDR1 LGHDT, CDR2 YNNKEL (reference sequence). The germline V and J ends were trimmed by 6 bases and 4 bases, with 13 bases remaining between them. Here the CDR3 reads CASSLRAGNQPQHF. Here the CDR3 DNA reads TGTGCCAGCAGTCTCAGGGCTGGAAATCAGCCCCAGCATTTT. Combining the CDR3 with reference TRBV3-1 and TRBJ1-5 gives the whole variable domain DTAVSQTPKYLVTQMGNDKSIKCEQNLGHDTMYWYKQDSKKFLKIMFSYNNKELIINETVPNRFSPKSPDKAHLNLHINSLELGDSAVYFCASSLRAGNQPQHFGDGTRLSIL.

This clonotype was counted only a few times. The chain has TRBV19 and TRBJ2-4; 12 positions match TRBD2. The CDR3 covers 15 residues. V lost 2 bases, J lost 8 bases, and 4 bases stayed unmatched. The germline gives CDR1 LNHDA, CDR2 SQIVND (reference sequence). The CDR3 loop is CASSILAGGPDIQYF. The CDR3 nucleotides read TGTGCCAGTAGTATACTAGCGGGAGGGCCAGACATTCAGTACTTC.

In this sample, this clonotype turned up a few times. J is TRBJ2-1 and V is TRBV7-9; D is perhaps TRBD2 (6 bases). The germline V gene has CDR1 SEHNR and CDR2 FQNEAQ (reference sequence). V lost 4 bases to trimming and J lost 3 bases, with 16 bases between them. The CDR3 consists of 16 residues. The CDR3 here is CASSYWGGKDYNEQFF. CDR3 bases: TGTGCCAGCAGCTATTGGGGCGGGAAGGACTACAATGAGCAGTTCTTC. Filled out from reference TRBV7-9 and TRBJ2-1, the complete variable domain reads DTGVSQNPRHKITKRGQNVTFRCDPISEHNRLYWYRQTLGQGPEFLTYFQNEAQLEKSRLLSDRFSAERPKGSFSTLEIQRTEQGDSAMYLCASSYWGGKDYNEQFFGPGTRLTVL.

The chain carries TRBV18 and TRBJ2-7; D is possibly TRBD1 (6 bases). Germline assignment: CDR1 KGHSH and CDR2 LQKENI. The CDR3 is made up of 13 amino acids. Trimming removed 5 bases at V and 6 bases at J, with 14 bases between. The CDR3 is CASSYLGTPEQYF. DNA of the CDR3: TGTGCCAGCTCATACCTCGGGACACCCGAGCAGTACTTC.

This clonotype was seen a handful of times. One junction end does not reproduce the germline sequence, and a read error may be involved. The rearrangement joins TRBV2 to TRBJ2-7; no clear D gene. CDR3 length: 14 amino acids. Germline CDR1 SNHLY, CDR2 FYNNEI. CDR3 region: CDSAQVQDSYEQYF. The CDR3 nucleotides read TGTGACAGCGCTCAAGTCCAGGACTCCTACGAGCAGTACTTC.

This chain uses TRBV15 with TRBJ1-1, with D possibly being TRBD1 (5 bases). Germline V lookup: CDR1 LNHNV, CDR2 YYDKDF (reference sequence). Trimming cost V 4 bases and J 8 bases, with 20 bases left between them. The CDR3 has 15 residues. CDR3 in DNA: TGTGCCACCAGCAAGGCACCCGGACAAACCAACGAAGCTTTCTTT. This codes for CATSKAPGQTNEAFF.

This chain joins TRBV9 and TRBJ2-2, with 8 bases identical to TRBD1. The germline V gene has CDR1 SGDLS and CDR2 YYNGEE. J lost 1 base, V lost 3 bases, and 8 bases had no gene match. The CDR3 totals 17 residues. CDR3 protein: CASSARTGGLNTGELFF. In nucleotides, the CDR3 is TGTGCCAGCAGCGCTCGAACAGGGGGTTTGAACACCGGGGAGCTGTTTTTT.

This clonotype was detected a few times. The gene calls are TRBV4-1 and TRBJ2-1; tentative D call: TRBD1 (6 bases). The CDR3 is 14 amino acids. The germline CDR1 and CDR2 sequences are MGHRA and YSYEKL. Trimming stripped 2 bases from V and 8 bases from J, with 13 bases between. This CDR3 reads CASSQLLRGDEQFF. The CDR3 DNA reads TGCGCCAGCAGCCAATTACTCAGGGGCGATGAGCAGTTCTTC.

The chain uses TRBV11-2 and TRBJ2-7; D possibly corresponds to TRBD1 (5 bases). The CDR3 covers 15 residues. Germline V gives CDR1 SGHAT, CDR2 FQNNGV. Trimming removed 1 base from V and 5 bases from J, with 15 bases in between. CDR3 in DNA: TGTGCCAGCAGCTTAGCAGGGCGGCTAACCCACGAGCAGTACTTC. It translates to CASSLAGRLTHEQYF.

This clonotype was detected only a few times. The chain has TRBV2 and TRBJ2-1; tentatively, D is TRBD1 (5 bases). The CDR3 totals 17 residues. The V end lost 8 bases, the J end lost 6 bases, and 26 bases lay between the germline ends. Germline CDR1 and CDR2: SNHLY and FYNNEI. CDR3 sequence reads: CASLYIPTQETINEQFF. DNA of the CDR3: TGTGCCAGCTTATACATTCCCACACAGGAGACCATCAATGAGCAGTTCTTC.

This chain connects TRBV5-6 to TRBJ2-1; weak D call: TRBD1 (6 bases). The V gene lost 4 bases and the J gene lost 5 bases, with 13 bases spanning the gap. The CDR3 extends over 14 amino acids. Per the germline V gene, CDR1 is SGHDT and CDR2 is YYEEEE. The CDR3, as DNA: TGTGCCAGCAGCCGAAGCCGACAGGACAATGAGCAGTTCTTC. Translated, it gives CASSRSRQDNEQFF.

The chain has TRBV25-1 and TRBJ2-3; D is possibly TRBD1 or TRBD2 (5 bases each). Germline CDR1 is MGHDK and CDR2 is SYGVNS. The V end was cut by 2 bases, the J end by 0 bases, with 9 bases between. The CDR3 totals 15 residues. The CDR3 coding sequence is TGTGCCAGCAGTGAACAGGGACGCAGCACAGATACGCAGTATTTT. Its translation is CASSEQGRSTDTQYF.

This chain joins TRBV6-2 or TRBV6-3 and TRBJ1-1; weak D call: TRBD1 (5 bases). Germline V CDR1 and CDR2: MNHEY, SVGEGT. The length of the CDR3 is 13 residues. Trimming took off 1 base at V and 11 bases at J, with 14 bases between the two ends. CDR3 protein: CASSYLQQAVAFF. CDR3 nucleotide sequence: TGTGCCAGCAGTTACTTACAACAGGCGGTCGCTTTCTTT.

The chain has TRBV6-2 or TRBV6-3 and TRBJ1-5, with D maybe TRBD1 (5 bases). Germline assignment: CDR1 MNHEY and CDR2 SVGEGT. This CDR3 is 13 amino acids long. With 8 bases removed from V and 4 bases from J, the gap between germline ends came to 12 bases. CDR3 DNA: TGTGCCAGCCGATTGGGGGGAAATCAGCCCCAGCATTTT. Amino acids: CASRLGGNQPQHF.

This chain's CDR3 is CASSPRRDNVNTEAFF. DNA for the CDR3: TGTGCCAGCAGCCCTCGGAGGGACAACGTGAACACTGAAGCTTTCTTT. V is TRBV7-9 and J is TRBJ1-1; perhaps TRBD1 as D (6 bases). There are 16 residues in the CDR3. Germline lookup yields CDR1 SEHNR and CDR2 FQNEAQ (reference sequence). V gave up 5 bases and J gave up 0 bases, with 16 bases separating them. Drawing the rest from reference TRBV7-9 and TRBJ1-1, the complete variable domain is DTGVSQNPRHKITKRGQNVTFRCDPISEHNRLYWYRQTLGQGPEFLTYFQNEAQLEKSRLLSDRFSAERPKGSFSTLEIQRTEQGDSAMYLCASSPRRDNVNTEAFFGQGTRLTVV.

The rearrangement uses TRBV2 and TRBJ2-7; TRBD1 matches 8 bases. Looked up from germline, CDR1 is SNHLY and CDR2 is FYNNEI. V trimming: 6 bases; J trimming: 5 bases; junction bases outside the gene matches: 6. CDR3 length equals 13 residues. The CDR3 sequence is CASRDRVPHEQYF. As DNA, the CDR3 is TGTGCCAGCAGGGACAGGGTACCCCACGAGCAGTACTTC.

V and J are TRBV6-5 and TRBJ1-2; perhaps TRBD1 as D (6 bases). Trimming took 2 bases from V and 9 from J, leaving 10 bases between them. The CDR3 runs to 12 residues. Germline V gives CDR1 MNHEY, CDR2 SVGAGI. CDR3 coding DNA: TGTGCCAGCAGTTACGGGGGGACAAGCTACACCTTC. The encoded protein is CASSYGGTSYTF.

This clonotype was picked up a small number of times. V and J are TRBV6-5 and TRBJ2-3; TRBD1 or TRBD2 may be the D gene (5 bases each). This CDR3 contains 16 residues. From germline, CDR1 is MNHEY and CDR2 SVGAGI. The V end lost 4 bases, the J end lost 2 bases, and 16 bases lay between the germline ends. CDR3 in DNA: TGTGCCAGCAGTTCTAACCGAGGGGCCCTCACAGATACGCAGTATTTT. Encoded protein: CASSSNRGALTDTQYF.

The chain carries TRBV3-1 and TRBJ1-6; D is possibly TRBD1 (5 bases). The germline gives CDR1 LGHDT, CDR2 YNNKEL (reference sequence). The CDR3 covers 18 residues. V shed 0 bases and J shed 6 bases, with 18 bases lying between them. The CDR3 sequence: CASSQEGEGPGSNSPLHF. DNA for the CDR3: TGTGCCAGCAGCCAAGAAGGGGAAGGTCCTGGGTCTAATTCACCCCTCCACTTT.

The chain is built from TRBV6-6 and TRBJ1-4; weak D call: TRBD1 (6 bases). V shed 2 bases and J shed 4 bases, with 17 bases lying between them. Germline lookup yields CDR1 MNHNY and CDR2 SVGAGI (reference sequence). This CDR3 is built from 17 residues. The CDR3 DNA sequence: TGTGCCAGCAGTTACGCCGTAGGGGGATCCCGTAATGAAAAACTGTTTTTT. Protein: CASSYAVGGSRNEKLFF.

This chain connects TRBV29-1 to TRBJ2-1; no definite D call. The CDR3 spans 13 residues. Germline CDR1 is SQVTM and CDR2 is ANQGSEA. Trimming took off 4 bases at V and 2 bases at J, with 9 bases between the two ends. CDR3 DNA: TGCAGCGTTGTGGTCCCTCCCTACAATGAGCAGTTCTTC. Its translation is CSVVVPPYNEQFF.

V is TRBV19 and J is TRBJ2-2; 12 nucleotides align to TRBD2. With 6 bases clipped from V and 6 bases from J, the junction kept 5 bases outside the gene matches. Germline CDR1 reads LNHDA; CDR2 reads SQIVND (reference sequence). The CDR3 sequence is 15 residues long. CDR3 amino acids: CASSLTSGSPGELFF. For the CDR3, the DNA is TGTGCCAGTAGCCTGACTAGCGGGAGCCCCGGGGAGCTGTTTTTT. Using reference TRBV19 and TRBJ2-2 for the parts outside the CDR3, the full variable domain is DGGITQSPKYLFRKEGQNVTLSCEQNLNHDAMYWYRQDPGQGLRLIYYSQIVNDFQKGDIAEGYSVSREKKESFPLTVTSAQKNPTAFYLCASSLTSGSPGELFFGEGSRLTVL.

This clonotype was recorded many times. This rearrangement joins TRBV5-1 to TRBJ1-1, with unresolved D. V lost 0 bases, J lost 2 bases, and 8 bases lay in between. The germline gives CDR1 SGHRS, CDR2 YFSETQ. The CDR3 runs 14 residues. The CDR3, as DNA: TGCGCCAGCAGCTTGGAGGGAGGAAACACTGAAGCTTTCTTT. Encoded protein: CASSLEGGNTEAFF.

CDR3 region: CASERFANTGELFF. CDR3 DNA: TGTGCCAGCGAGCGGTTCGCGAACACCGGGGAGCTGTTTTTT. This chain connects TRBV2 to TRBJ2-2; TRBD2 might be the D (5 bases). The CDR3 spans 14 residues. CDR1 and CDR2 (germline): SNHLY, FYNNEI. V was pared by 8 bases and J by 0 bases, with 10 bases between.